These 11 T cell receptor beta chains came from one sample sequenced in a study of T cell responses to AZD1222 COVID-19 vaccine. The assay was immunoSEQ multiplex PCR, and TCRdb's table has in-frame clones only and misses some. The data show more than 100,000 clones, about 82% seen once. The sample here was peripheral blood, taken 28 days after the second dose of the MenACWY control vaccine. Every receptor here comes from an adult who received the MenACWY meningococcal vaccine as a control.

This clone was recorded once. This rearrangement joins TRBV28 to TRBJ1-6; D may be TRBD1 (6 bases). V was pared by 6 bases and J by 10 bases, with 13 bases between. This CDR3 contains 13 residues. Germline lookup yields CDR1 MDHEN and CDR2 SYDVKM. The CDR3 reads CASRRGFSSPLHF. The CDR3 region has the DNA TGTGCCAGCAGGAGGGGGTTCAGCTCACCCCTCCACTTT. Looking up the rest from reference TRBV28 and TRBJ1-6 gives the full variable domain: DVKVTQSSRYLVKRTGEKVFLECVQDMDHENMFWYRQDPGLGLRLIYFSYDVKMKEKGDIPEGYSVSREKKERFSLILESASTNQTSMYLCASRRGFSSPLHFGNGTRLTVT.

V is TRBV7-2 and J is TRBJ2-1; D may be TRBD1 (5 bases). The CDR3 contains 13 residues. Germline assignment: CDR1 SGHTA and CDR2 FQGNSA. The V end was cut by 1 base, the J end by 5 bases, with 6 bases between. The CDR3 loop is CASSLGQNNEQFF. In DNA, the CDR3 is TGTGCCAGCAGCTTAGGACAGAACAATGAGCAGTTCTTC.

This chain uses TRBV18 with TRBJ2-7, with TRBD2 identical over 10 bases. The CDR3 runs to 15 residues. With V trimmed by 4 bases and J by 3 bases, 6 bases remained unmatched. Germline lookup yields CDR1 KGHSH and CDR2 LQKENI. The CDR3 region has the DNA TGTGCCAGCTCACTGACTAGCGGGTTTGACTACGAGCAGTACTTC. It is translated as CASSLTSGFDYEQYF.

V and J are TRBV6-5 and TRBJ1-2; 12 nucleotides match TRBD1. Germline loops: CDR1 MNHEY, CDR2 SVGAGI. CDR3 length equals 14 residues. The V gene end was trimmed by 6 bases and the J gene end by 7 bases; junction bases not matched to a gene: 6. For the CDR3, the DNA is TGTGCCAGCAGACGGGACAGGGGGCAGGCTGGCTACACCTTC. Amino acids: CASRRDRGQAGYTF.

The rearrangement uses TRBV3-1 (or the pseudogene TRBV3-2) and TRBJ1-6; 7 bases are a match to TRBD1. This CDR3 is built from 16 residues. Germline V gives CDR1 LGHDT, CDR2 YNNKEL (reference sequence). The V gene end was trimmed by 4 bases and the J gene end by 10 bases; junction bases not matched to a gene: 13. The CDR3 here is CASSPGTAFRGSPLHF. DNA for the CDR3: TGTGCCAGCAGCCCTGGGACAGCCTTTAGAGGATCACCCCTCCACTTT.

The chain is built from TRBV10-2 and TRBJ1-5; a possible D gene is TRBD1 (6 bases). The CDR3 totals 14 residues. Trimming removed 3 bases at V and 2 bases at J, with 8 bases between. Germline V lookup: CDR1 WSHSY, CDR2 SAAADI. This chain's CDR3 is CASSESGGNQPQHF. CDR3 in DNA: TGCGCCAGCAGTGAATCAGGGGGCAATCAGCCCCAGCATTTT.

This clone has only a few counts. The chain recombines TRBV12-2 with TRBJ1-5; TRBD1 is the table's D call and was not checked against the DNA. TRBV12-2 is flagged as a pseudogene. The CDR3 sequence is 17 residues long. CDR3 loop: CASRLFEQPWSNQPQHF. As DNA, the CDR3 is TGTGCAAGTCGCTTATTCGAACAGCCGTGGAGCAATCAGCCCCAGCATTTT.

J is TRBJ2-2 and V is TRBV29-1; D gene unclear. Germline V CDR1 and CDR2: SQVTM, ANQGSEA. V was pared by 4 bases and J by 3 bases, with 6 bases between. This CDR3 has 12 residues. The CDR3 region is CSVVWDTGELFF. In DNA form, the CDR3 reads TGCAGCGTTGTATGGGACACCGGGGAGCTGTTTTTT.

The chain combines TRBV6-5 with TRBJ1-1; possible D gene TRBD1, 5 bases. Trimming pared 6 bases from V and 0 bases from J, leaving 14 bases between. The V gene's germline CDR1 is MNHEY and CDR2 SVGAGI. The CDR3 contains 15 residues. The CDR3 bases are TGTGCCAGCAGCGCTAAGACGGACATGAACACTGAAGCTTTCTTT. Its protein is CASSAKTDMNTEAFF.

V is TRBV29-1 and J is TRBJ2-1, with TRBD2 as a possible D gene (5 bases). Germline values: CDR1 SQVTM, CDR2 ANQGSEA. The CDR3 runs to 15 residues. V dropped 7 bases and J dropped 5 bases, with 21 bases sitting between them. This CDR3 reads CSGTRGGGVDNEQFF. DNA for the CDR3: TGCAGCGGTACCCGGGGTGGTGGGGTGGACAATGAGCAGTTCTTC.

The chain has TRBV19 and TRBJ1-1; 7 nucleotides match TRBD1. J was trimmed by 1 base and V by 7 bases; bases with no gene match: 9. The CDR3 loop spans 15 amino acids. The germline V gene encodes CDR1 LNHDA and CDR2 SQIVND (reference sequence). The DNA of the CDR3 is TGTGCCAGTAAGGCCCCGGGACAGAGGAACACTGAAGCTTTCTTT. Protein: CASKAPGQRNTEAFF. Full variable domain (rest looked up from reference TRBV19 and TRBJ1-1): DGGITQSPKYLFRKEGQNVTLSCEQNLNHDAMYWYRQDPGQGLRLIYYSQIVNDFQKGDIAEGYSVSREKKESFPLTVTSAQKNPTAFYLCASKAPGQRNTEAFFGQGTRLTVV.